This is a list of T cell receptor beta chains from one sample in a study of blood T cell repertoires in COVID-19. TCRdb's table, derived via immunoSEQ multiplex PCR, lists solely in-frame clones and lacks some. The sample lists some 97,000 clones, roughly nine tenths occurring once. The sample taken for sequencing was peripheral blood. All receptors come from a man in his forties or fifties with active COVID-19. Both conserved end residues are part of each CDR3. Each record gives: J gene, V gene, clone size, D gene, CDR3 DNA, CDR3 protein. D genes are given only for firm matches. Size tells how often a clone was seen (once, few, many) or the class of an expanded clone, and some rows leave it out.

TRBJ2-1 | TRBV19 | . | TRBD2 | TGTGCCAGTAGTATTAGAGGGACTAGCGGGGAAACCCACTACAATGAGCAGTTCTTC | CASSIRGTSGETHYNEQFF
TRBJ1-5 | TRBV27 | . | . | TGTGCCAGCAGTTTATCCTCGGCGGGACTGAAGCCCCAGCATTTT | CASSLSSAGLKPQHF
TRBJ2-7 | TRBV27 | . | . | TGTGCCAGCCGAAACTCAAGGGGAATCCACGAGCAGTACTTC | CASRNSRGIHEQYF
TRBJ2-3 | TRBV28 | . | TRBD1 | TGTGCCAGCAGTGCTATAAAACAGGGGGACGGGGCAGATACGCAGTATTTT | CASSAIKQGDGADTQYF
TRBJ1-2 | TRBV2 | . | TRBD1 | TGTGCCAGCAGGCCGGGGACAGACTATGGCTACACCTTC | CASRPGTDYGYTF
TRBJ2-3 | TRBV7-9 | . | . | TGTGCCGGCGGGTGGGGCACAGATACGCAGTATTTT | CAGGWGTDTQYF
TRBJ1-1 | TRBV11-3 | . | . | TGTGCCAGCAGCTTAGCGAGATGGGCCAGGCAATTGAACACTGAAGCTTTCTTT | CASSLARWARQLNTEAFF
TRBJ1-4 | TRBV5-6 | few | . | TGTGCCAGCAGCCTCACAGGAGCAACTAATGAAAAACTGTTTTTT | CASSLTGATNEKLFF
TRBJ2-3 | TRBV7-2 | . | TRBD2 | TGTGCCAGCAGCTTAGGGGGGGAGGGCGGCACAGATACGCAGTATTTT | CASSLGGEGGTDTQYF
TRBJ2-1 | TRBV7-9 | . | . | TGTGCCAGCAGCTTACTTCGGGACACGCCGGCCTACAATGAGCAGTTCTTC | CASSLLRDTPAYNEQFF
TRBJ2-1 | TRBV30 | . | TRBD2 | TGTGCCTGGAGATCTTACGGGGGGACTTTCTTCATCTACAATGAGCAGTTCTTC | CAWRSYGGTFFIYNEQFF
TRBJ2-2 | TRBV7-9 | . | TRBD1 | TGTGCCAGCAGCACAGGGGGGCCCGGGGAGCTGTTTTTT | CASSTGGPGELFF
TRBJ2-5 | TRBV5-4 | once | . | TGTGCCAGCAGCTTGGACTTCCAAGAGACCCAGTACTTC | CASSLDFQETQYF
TRBJ1-5 | TRBV18 | few | TRBD1 | TGTGCCAGCTCTACAGGGGCGGAGCAGCCCCAGCATTTT | CASSTGAEQPQHF
TRBJ2-1 | TRBV4-1 | few | . | TGCGCCAGCAGCCAAGGGGCCGATCCTCTCTACAATGAGCAGTTCTTC | CASSQGADPLYNEQFF
TRBJ1-3 | TRBV9 | . | . | TGTGCCAGCAGCGTAGCTATGGATCTCGGGACTGGAAACACCATATATTTT | CASSVAMDLGTGNTIYF
TRBJ1-2 | TRBV3-1/TRBV3-2 | . | TRBD1 | TGTGCCAGCAGCCGCCGCGCTGGGACAGGGATTTCCTATGGCTACACCTTC | CASSRRAGTGISYGYTF
TRBJ2-1 | TRBV3-1/TRBV3-2 | . | . | TGTGCCAGCAGCTGGACTCACAATGAGCAGTTCTTC | CASSWTHNEQFF
TRBJ1-1 | TRBV7-9 | . | . | TGTGCCAGCAGCTCGGCTGTACTAGGGAACACTGAAGCTTTCTTT | CASSSAVLGNTEAFF
TRBJ2-1 | TRBV28 | . | TRBD1 | TGTGCCAGCAGTACCGGGACAGGGGGCTACAATGAGCAGTTCTTC | CASSTGTGGYNEQFF
TRBJ2-2 | TRBV3-1/TRBV3-2 | once | . | TGTGCCAGCAGCCAAGACAGCGGGGAGCTGTTTTTT | CASSQDSGELFF
TRBJ1-1 | TRBV19 | . | TRBD1 | TGTGCCAGTAGTTTCAGGACAGGGGGGTTCACTGAAGCTTTCTTT | CASSFRTGGFTEAFF
TRBJ2-5 | TRBV14 | . | TRBD2 | TGTGCCAGCAGCCAAGAGGAGGCTAGCGGGCACCAAGAGACCCAGTACTTC | CASSQEEASGHQETQYF
TRBJ2-3 | TRBV6-5 | . | . | TGTGCCAGCAAAGGTCGGGATAGCACAGATACGCAGTATTTT | CASKGRDSTDTQYF
TRBJ2-3 | TRBV27 | . | TRBD2 | TGTGCCAGCAGTTTATCGAGGCAGGTTGGTTTGACTAGCGGGAGTTTTGCAGATACGCAGTATTTT | CASSLSRQVGLTSGSFADTQYF